This paragraph reports one T cell receptor beta chain. Its antigen remains undetermined. No clone much larger than this one lies a single base away; base qualities are absent. The sample originates from a study of T cells in placental villitis. Broadly, across the study: To test an allograft-versus-infection hypothesis, the study compared placental TCR-beta repertoires across three groups: villitis of unknown etiology, unaffected controls matched for gestational age, and infectious villitis.

The study included five infectious villitis placentae (four with confirmed cytomegalovirus and one with Toxoplasma gondii), and these placentae were not matched to the other groups. The mothers in the infectious villitis group were younger, carried smaller fetuses, and either delivered preterm or experienced intrauterine demise in two cases. Placentae were collected after delivery and examined grossly and histologically before archival tissue was selected. Five 10-micron scrolls were cut from each FFPE block, and DNA was isolated using the AllPrep DNA/RNA FFPE Tissue kit. DNA concentration and purity were checked by NanoDrop, and RNA quality was assessed on a Bioanalyzer. What the study reported, not specific to this receptor: Paraffin blocks contained small amounts of decidua, so some captured T cells, especially in controls, may have been decidual rather than villous infiltrates. CMV-specific clone frequencies were lower in villitis of unknown etiology than in infectious CMV cases (roughly 0.001 vs 0.011), and villitis of unknown etiology did not differ from controls on this measure. Sequencing bulk tissue made it impossible to distinguish helper, regulatory or cytotoxic T cells or to tell maternal from fetal T cells, and the approach excluded gamma-delta receptors.

Using the immunoSEQ v4 bias-controlled multiplex PCR assay, run blinded to group allocation, TCR-beta CDR3 regions were amplified from genomic DNA. To estimate nucleated cell and T cell quantities per sample, reference gene primers were included together with the TCR-beta primers. Sequencing of the libraries was performed on an Illumina MiSeq with a 100-cycle paired-end protocol. The published analysis was carried out like this. The immunoSEQ Analyzer software was used to calculate diversity and richness, with richness measured by iChao1 and clonality based on Pielou evenness and Shannon diversity (range 0-1, where higher values mean less diversity). CDR3 amino acid sequences with V/J genes were queried against VDJdb for CMV, EBV and influenza A specificities using confidence 3 and substitution 2. The Morisita-Horn index was used to measure TCR-beta amino acid clonotype overlap among the villitis of unknown etiology, infectious villitis and control repertoires. This is the immuneACCESS table as TCRdb keeps it, with only in-frame sequences that have V and J called. A part of the clones is gone; compared with another copy, unresolved V genes explain less than half, and the rest is unexplained. The V and J calls and clone size are taken from that table; D and trimming were inferred from the DNA. The sample table holds 2,000 to 3,000 clones, of which around 86% were seen once. The ten largest clones take up under 50% of the sample.

The germline V gene (reference sequence) supplies CDR1 MNHEY and CDR2 SMNVEV. The CDR3 covers 13 residues, taking in both the cysteine and the phenylalanine. This entry keeps only the CDR3 DNA: 39 bases, framed from base 1. From V the trimming removes 4 bases and from J it removes 3 bases, while the gene matches leave 1 base of the junction unaccounted for. The sequence derives from a human patient with infectious villitis; the placental T cells may come from both mother and fetus. The source material was placental tissue containing maternal and fetal cells. The receptor chain draws on TRBV27 and TRBJ2-7, with 9 bases matching TRBD1. The CDR3 reads CASSWGQGYEQYF. The sequenced DNA is TGTGCCAGCAGTTGGGGACAGGGCTACGAGCAGTACTTC.